What follows is one T cell receptor (beta chain) and its context. Antigen specificity is unknown. This specimen belongs to a study of OX40 agonist ivuxolimab in advanced cancers. Germline V gene sequence: CDR1 MNHEY, CDR2 SMNVEV (reference sequence). The CDR3 sequence is 13 residues long. Trimming pared 6 bases from V and 2 bases from J, leaving 10 bases between. TCRdb's copy holds only in-frame clones and misses some; the assay was immunoSEQ multiplex PCR. Among around 66,000 clones listed, over 75% were seen once. Study outcomes and limitations: More expanded clones were seen, on average, in CD8+ T cells than in CD4+.

V gene TRBV27 combines with J gene TRBJ2-5; D is unresolved. This TCR was sampled from an adult with an advanced solid tumor such as melanoma, head and neck, liver or kidney cancer. The sequencing used CD4+ or CD8+ T cells sorted from blood, collected in a trial of the OX40 agonist ivuxolimab. For the CDR3, the DNA is TGTGCCAGCAGACGGCAGACGCAAGAGACCCAGTACTTC. It encodes CASRRQTQETQYF.